This T cell receptor beta chain was recorded in a study of blood T cell repertoires in COVID-19. TCRdb's table, derived via immunoSEQ multiplex PCR, lists solely in-frame clones and lacks some. The sample lists under 300,000 clones; about 90% were seen once. This CDR3 has 15 residues. Trimming removed 3 bases from V and 2 bases from J, with 13 bases in between. Germline values: CDR1 MNHEY, CDR2 SMNVEV (reference sequence). The J gene is TRBJ2-5, the V gene TRBV27; D may be TRBD1 (6 bases). Sequencing was done on a sample of PBMCs or T cells enriched from blood (not recorded which). The TCR originated in a woman in her thirties or forties who had been exposed to COVID-19. CDR3 bases: TGTGCCAGCAGTTTGACATGGACAGCTCAAGAGACCCAGTACTTC. The encoded protein is CASSLTWTAQETQYF.